The 31 T cell receptor beta chains presented below share a single source sample, sequenced in a study of shared clonotypes between healthy human individuals (dated by TCRdb to about 2020). The library was obtained by the immunoSEQ multiplex PCR assay. TCRdb's version of the immuneACCESS table is confined to in-frame rearrangements and falls short of the full clone set. An unresolved V gene accounts for under half of the shortfall where checked; the remainder is of unknown origin. In this sample the table shows about 2.4 million clones, 90% to 95% of which occur a single time. Together, the top ten hold about 0.34% of the sample. The source material was naive CD4+ T cells from PBMCs. The cell subset or site tag for this specimen amounts to: CD45RA+ positively selected. These receptors were collected from a man younger than 30 in good health. Some clones in this sample may be carry-over from other donors' samples.

The rearrangement joins TRBV4-2 to TRBJ2-7, with 8 nucleotides matching TRBD2. CDR3 length: 19 residues. Germline assignment: CDR1 LGHNA and CDR2 YNFKEQ. V was clipped by 5 bases and J by 3 bases; unmatched bases: 21. The CDR3 nucleotides read TGTGCCAGCAGCGGGAGTGTAGGACTAGCTCGACACAGCCTCTACGAGCAGTACTTC. This encodes CASSGSVGLARHSLYEQYF.

V and J are TRBV23-1 and TRBJ1-2, with D hard to call. TRBV23-1 is flagged as an ORF with uncertain function. This CDR3 comprises 14 residues. Trimming cost V 6 bases and J 6 bases, with 17 bases left between them. The CDR3 DNA is TGCGCCAGCAGCCCCCCGGGCAGGTCCGATGGCTACACCTTC. Its translation is CASSPPGRSDGYTF.

The J gene is TRBJ2-2, the V gene TRBV4-3, with 11 nucleotides matching TRBD2. This CDR3 comprises 18 residues. The V gene end was trimmed by 3 bases and the J gene end by 4 bases; junction bases not matched to a gene: 10. CDR1 and CDR2 (germline): LGHNA, YSLEER. The CDR3 is CASSHGLAGRTGTGELFF. CDR3 nucleotide sequence: TGCGCCAGCAGCCACGGACTAGCGGGTAGAACGGGCACCGGGGAGCTGTTTTTT.

V gene TRBV5-1 combines with J gene TRBJ2-6, with D hard to call. Between the trimmed V and J ends, which lost 5 bases and 1 base, there was a span of 10 bases. Germline CDR1 is SGHRS and CDR2 is YFSETQ. The CDR3 is made up of 15 amino acids. The CDR3 sequence: CASRQTVSGANVLTF. The CDR3 bases are TGCGCCAGCAGGCAGACGGTTTCTGGGGCCAACGTCCTGACTTTC.

The CDR3, as DNA: TGTGCCAGCAGTGAAGCTGGACAACCACATGAAGCTTTCTTT. Its protein product is CASSEAGQPHEAFF. This chain uses TRBV6-1 with TRBJ1-1; D possibly corresponds to TRBD1 (5 bases). Trimming cost V 0 bases and J 7 bases, with 12 bases left between them. The CDR3 has 14 residues. The V gene's germline CDR1 is MNHNS and CDR2 SASEGT.

The CDR3 spells CASSPNQRLVAGELFF. The DNA of the CDR3 is TGTGCCAGCAGCCCGAATCAGCGACTAGTTGCCGGGGAGCTGTTTTTT. The chain combines TRBV7-3 with TRBJ2-2; D is possibly TRBD2 (6 bases). With 5 bases removed from V and 6 bases from J, the gap between germline ends came to 19 bases. The CDR3 loop spans 16 amino acids. CDR1 is SGHTA and CDR2 is FQGTGA in the germline V gene.

The rearrangement joins TRBV28 to TRBJ1-2, with D unresolved. This CDR3 is built from 12 residues. Germline CDR1 reads MDHEN; CDR2 reads SYDVKM. CDR3 protein: CVTVEGNYGYTF. CDR3 bases: TGTGTCACGGTAGAAGGAAACTATGGCTACACCTTC.

The gene calls are TRBV10-2 and TRBJ2-1, with D possibly TRBD1 on 5 matching bases. V lost 3 bases, J lost 5 bases, and 11 bases lay in between. The germline gives CDR1 WSHSY, CDR2 SAAADI. The CDR3 runs to 14 residues. As DNA, the CDR3 is TGCGCCAGCAGTGAACGGCAGGGCGACAATGAGCAGTTCTTC. Protein sequence: CASSERQGDNEQFF.

V is TRBV29-1 and J is TRBJ2-1; 13 bases agree with TRBD2. V shed 8 bases, J shed 6 bases, and the junction held 7 bases outside the gene matches. The V gene's germline CDR1 is SQVTM and CDR2 ANQGSEA. The CDR3 loop spans 14 amino acids. CDR3 sequence: CSSRGTSGTNEQFF. For the CDR3, the DNA is TGCAGCTCTAGAGGGACTAGCGGGACCAATGAGCAGTTCTTC.

This clone was seen more than once but under ten times. This CDR3 is also generated by other DNA sequences in the sample. The chain combines TRBV5-1 with TRBJ1-1; 7 bases align to TRBD1. The V and J ends lost 1 base and 3 bases, in that order; junction bases with no gene match: 0. The V gene's germline CDR1 is SGHRS and CDR2 YFSETQ. The CDR3 length is 13 residues. The CDR3 region is CASSLTGDTEAFF. The CDR3 nucleotides read TGCGCCAGCAGCTTGACAGGGGACACTGAAGCTTTCTTT.

V gene TRBV28 combines with J gene TRBJ2-7; the match to TRBD2 covers 7 bases. The CDR3 totals 15 residues. Germline values: CDR1 MDHEN, CDR2 SYDVKM. Trimming cost V 7 bases and J 3 bases; bases outside gene matches: 12. CDR3 residues: CASTYPPGGYYEQYF. The CDR3, as DNA: TGTGCCAGCACCTACCCGCCGGGGGGATACTACGAGCAGTACTTC.

V and J are TRBV11-2 and TRBJ2-1; D remains ambiguous. The CDR3 length is 16 residues. The V gene lost 4 bases and the J gene lost 8 bases, with 21 bases spanning the gap. The germline V gene encodes CDR1 SGHAT and CDR2 FQNNGV. As DNA, the CDR3 is TGTGCCAGCAGCTATCTTGAGGCGGCCCCCCGGGATGAGCAGTTCTTC. The encoded protein is CASSYLEAAPRDEQFF.

Points on this clone: Other DNA sequences from this sample encode an identical CDR3 as well. The chain combines TRBV4-3 with TRBJ2-7; 10 bases line up with TRBD2. V was pared by 1 base and J by 1 base, with 1 base of the junction left unmatched. The germline CDR1 and CDR2 sequences are LGHNA and YSLEER. This CDR3 comprises 15 residues. The CDR3, as DNA: TGCGCCAGCAGCCAAGGACTAGCGGGTTCCTACGAGCAGTACTTC. This codes for CASSQGLAGSYEQYF.

This clone was counted a single time. This sequence joins TRBV18 and TRBJ2-3, with TRBD2 matching 10 bases. Germline values: CDR1 KGHSH, CDR2 LQKENI. V was clipped by 5 bases and J by 2 bases; unmatched bases: 16. This CDR3 is 19 amino acids long. CDR3: CASSATTILAGSDTDTQYF. The CDR3 nucleotides read TGTGCCAGCTCAGCTACCACGATACTAGCGGGGAGTGACACAGATACGCAGTATTTT.

The chain is built from TRBV5-1 and TRBJ2-7, with D unresolved. The germline V gene encodes CDR1 SGHRS and CDR2 YFSETQ. Between the trimmed V and J ends, which lost 4 bases and 0 bases, there was a span of 17 bases. The CDR3 is 16 residues long. The DNA for the CDR3 is TGCGCCAGCAGCCCATATACCACAGAGGCCTCCTACGAGCAGTACTTC. Protein sequence: CASSPYTTEASYEQYF.

This chain uses TRBV7-3 with TRBJ2-2, with D tentatively TRBD1 or TRBD2 (5 bases each). The V end was cut by 5 bases, the J end by 0 bases, with 25 bases between. Germline V gene lookup returns CDR1 SGHTA and CDR2 FQGTGA. The CDR3 has 20 amino acids. The CDR3 DNA is TGTGCCAGCAGCCGGACAAGGGCCTCGGGGCTAGAGACGAACACCGGGGAGCTGTTTTTT. It specifies CASSRTRASGLETNTGELFF.

The rearrangement links TRBV15 to TRBJ1-5; D gene unclear. V was shortened by 0 bases and J by 5 bases, with 8 bases between the two germline ends. The CDR3 is made up of 14 amino acids. Germline CDR1 is LNHNV and CDR2 is YYDKDF (reference sequence). This CDR3 reads CATSRDKRYQPQHF. Written as DNA, the CDR3 is TGTGCCACCAGCAGAGATAAACGATATCAGCCCCAGCATTTT.

The chain uses TRBV15 and TRBJ1-1; D is possibly TRBD1 (5 bases). The CDR3 sequence is 15 residues long. The V end lost 1 base, the J end lost 11 bases, and 20 bases lay between the germline ends. Germline V CDR1 and CDR2: LNHNV, YYDKDF (reference sequence). The CDR3 loop reads CATSRVRSGLFSAFF. The CDR3 region has the DNA TGTGCCACCAGCAGAGTAAGGTCAGGGCTTTTTTCGGCTTTCTTT.

This chain uses TRBV4-1 with TRBJ2-5, with a tentative D call TRBD2 (6 bases). The CDR3 is 16 amino acids. Looked up from germline, CDR1 is MGHRA and CDR2 is YSYEKL. V lost 0 bases and J lost 5, with 16 bases in between. The CDR3 sequence: CASSQDRASVPETQYF. The CDR3 region has the DNA TGCGCCAGCAGCCAAGATCGGGCTAGCGTACCCGAGACCCAGTACTTC.

This sequence joins TRBV7-2 and TRBJ2-3, with D perhaps TRBD2 (6 bases). There are 15 residues in the CDR3. V was shortened by 0 bases and J by 4 bases, with 11 bases between the two germline ends. Germline CDR1 SGHTA, CDR2 FQGNSA. The CDR3 DNA is TGTGCCAGCAGCTTAGCGATTGGAGGGGCAGATACGCAGTATTTT. Translating it yields CASSLAIGGADTQYF.

Remarks on this clone: Additional DNA sequences in this sample encode the identical CDR3. The V gene is TRBV18, the J gene TRBJ2-2, with a weak D call TRBD2 (6 bases). Trimming took 3 bases from V and 5 from J, leaving 7 bases between them. This CDR3 has 13 amino acids. From germline, CDR1 is KGHSH and CDR2 LQKENI. This chain's CDR3 is CASSPGGTGELFF. CDR3 nucleotide sequence: TGTGCCAGCTCACCGGGAGGTACCGGGGAGCTGTTTTTT. The complete variable domain, with remaining parts taken from reference TRBV18 and TRBJ2-2, reads NAGVMQNPRHLVRRRGQEARLRCSPMKGHSHVYWYRQLPEEGLKFMVYLQKENIIDESGMPKERFSAEFPKEGPSILRIQQVVRGDSAAYFCASSPGGTGELFFGEGSRLTVL.

This clone was found a few times. V and J are TRBV10-3 and TRBJ1-5; the D gene is possibly TRBD1 (5 bases). The CDR3 extends over 14 amino acids. The V end was cut by 10 bases, the J end by 6 bases, with 19 bases between. Germline V CDR1 and CDR2: ENHRY, SYGVKD. The CDR3 loop is CATSTRDDTQPQHF. The CDR3 DNA reads as TGTGCCACCTCCACCCGGGACGATACTCAGCCCCAGCATTTT.

The chain has TRBV28 and TRBJ1-2, with 9 bases lining up with TRBD1. The CDR3 contains 16 residues. V was pared by 3 bases and J by 5 bases, with 10 bases of the junction left unmatched. The germline gives CDR1 MDHEN, CDR2 SYDVKM. The CDR3 DNA reads TGTGCCAGCAGTTTTTCCCCCGGACAGGGGCTTTATGGCTACACCTTC. Translation: CASSFSPGQGLYGYTF.

This rearrangement joins TRBV5-6 to TRBJ1-2, with TRBD1 as a possible D gene (6 bases). The CDR3 is made up of 16 amino acids. Trimming shortened V by 3 bases and J by 0 bases, and 15 bases separated the two germline ends. Germline assignment: CDR1 SGHDT and CDR2 YYEEEE. This CDR3 reads CASSSGGPGTNYGYTF. For the CDR3, the DNA is TGTGCCAGCAGCTCGGGGGGGCCGGGGACTAACTATGGCTACACCTTC.

As concerns this clone: The same CDR3 also results from other DNA sequences found in this sample. V gene TRBV19 combines with J gene TRBJ2-5; perhaps TRBD1 as D (5 bases). CDR3 length: 11 residues. From germline, CDR1 is LNHDA and CDR2 SQIVND (reference sequence). Trimming stripped 3 bases from V and 7 bases from J, with 6 bases between. The DNA for the CDR3 is TGTGCCAGTAGTATTCAGGGGACCCAGTACTTC. Its protein product is CASSIQGTQYF.

The chain joins TRBV2 to TRBJ2-1, with 8 bases lining up with TRBD2. The CDR3 sequence is 14 residues long. In germline, CDR1 is SNHLY, CDR2 FYNNEI. The junction had 8 bases not matched to a gene; V was cut back by 4 bases and J by 9 bases. The CDR3 coding sequence is TGTGCCAGCAGTGCGGTAGCGGGAACAATTGAGCAGTTCTTC. It is translated as CASSAVAGTIEQFF.

The chain couples TRBV12-5 to TRBJ2-1; a possible D gene is TRBD1 (6 bases). This CDR3 contains 16 residues. Germline V lookup: CDR1 LGHNT, CDR2 FRNRAP. With 6 bases removed from V and 7 bases from J, the gap between germline ends came to 22 bases. The CDR3 reads CASGFSQGGVLNEQFF. The CDR3, as DNA: TGTGCTAGTGGCTTTTCACAGGGTGGGGTATTGAATGAGCAGTTCTTC.

Remarks on this clone: Within the sample, other DNA sequences also encode this same CDR3. The V and J genes are TRBV27 and TRBJ1-1, with no clear D. This CDR3 region has 14 residues. The V end lost 2 bases, the J end lost 2 bases, and 9 bases lay between the germline ends. Germline V lookup: CDR1 MNHEY, CDR2 SMNVEV (reference sequence). In DNA form, the CDR3 reads TGTGCCAGCAGTTTACGCCAGTCAAACACTGAAGCTTTCTTT. This gives the protein CASSLRQSNTEAFF.

The rearrangement uses TRBV25-1 and TRBJ2-7; D may be TRBD1 or TRBD2 (5 bases each). Between the trimmed V and J ends, which lost 8 bases and 0 bases, there was a span of 14 bases. Germline lookup yields CDR1 MGHDK and CDR2 SYGVNS. The CDR3 contains 14 residues. The CDR3 sequence is CASSTGGSSYEQYF. CDR3 DNA: TGTGCCAGCTCCACAGGTGGGAGCTCCTACGAGCAGTACTTC.

The genes are TRBV18 and TRBJ2-5, with unresolved D. The CDR3 runs 15 residues. V gave up 0 bases and J gave up 5 bases, with 13 bases separating them. In germline, CDR1 is KGHSH, CDR2 LQKENI. For the CDR3, the DNA is TGTGCCAGCTCACCACCGTCGGGTTTTGGCGAGACCCAGTACTTC. Translating it yields CASSPPSGFGETQYF.

For this clone: Other DNA sequences within the sample encode an identical CDR3. This sequence joins TRBV5-4 and TRBJ2-7; D might be TRBD1 (5 bases). This CDR3 spans 14 amino acids. V was trimmed by 1 base and J by 0 bases, leaving 8 bases between them. Germline V gives CDR1 SGHNT, CDR2 YYREEE (reference sequence). The CDR3 DNA follows: TGTGCCAGCAGCTTGACAGGCACCTCCTACGAGCAGTACTTC. It yields the protein CASSLTGTSYEQYF.